Given below is one T cell receptor beta chain in context. What it binds is unknown. This record comes from a study of cytomegalovirus exposure and HLA in healthy donors. Trimming left V 5 bases short and J 4 bases short, with 15 bases between. The germline V gene encodes CDR1 SGHTA and CDR2 FQGNSA. The CDR3 totals 15 residues. The study ran its PCR with 60 Vbeta and 13 Jbeta primers. Produced via immunoSEQ multiplex PCR; TCRdb's table is partial and in-frame only. The sample carries about 150,000 clones, 63% recorded once. Study-wide points: Immune exposure was documented only through CMV serostatus. Reports showed the classifier diagnosing cytomegalovirus status with high specificity and sensitivity. A later analysis showed that HLA-associated TCR beta chains had undergone more clonal expansion than equally common others.

The chain is built from TRBV7-2 and TRBJ2-1; D perhaps matches TRBD2 (6 bases). This clonotype was sampled from a woman in her fifties or sixties in good health and CMV-seropositive. Sequencing was done on a sample of PBMCs. Written as DNA, the CDR3 is TGTGCCAGCAGCCCAACCCCTAGCGCGTACAATGAGCAGTTCTTC. Residues: CASSPTPSAYNEQFF.